These 8 T cell receptor beta chains were all obtained from the same sample, sequenced in a study of blood T cell repertoires in COVID-19. Produced via immunoSEQ multiplex PCR; TCRdb's table is partial and in-frame only. The sample comprises just over 60,000 clones, less than 85% of which are singletons, and 18% rests with the top ten. The sequenced material came from peripheral blood. These receptors all come from a man aged 60-69 years with acute or convalescent COVID-19.

This clone showed up just once. The V call is TRBV5-8, the J call TRBJ1-2; 10 bases line up with TRBD1. The CDR3 totals 13 residues. Germline V lookup: CDR1 SGHTS, CDR2 YDEGEE. With V trimmed by 3 bases and J by 8 bases, 4 bases remained unmatched. The CDR3: CASSSGQGYGYTF. CDR3 nucleotides: TGTGCCAGCAGCTCGGGACAGGGGTACGGCTACACCTTC.

V usage is TRBV28 and J usage is TRBJ1-4; possibly TRBD1 for D (5 bases). Germline lookup yields CDR1 MDHEN and CDR2 SYDVKM. V lost 5 bases and J lost 5, with 15 bases in between. The CDR3 has 15 amino acids. CDR3 DNA: TGTGCCAGCAGTCCTACCGGGACTGGGAATGAAAAACTGTTTTTT. Encoded protein: CASSPTGTGNEKLFF.

The genes are TRBV11-2 and TRBJ1-6; D ambiguous. Germline V gene lookup returns CDR1 SGHAT and CDR2 FQNNGV. This CDR3 is 13 amino acids long. V was cut by 1 base and J by 7 bases, with 5 bases left in between. The chain's CDR3 is CASSLGRNSPLHF. In DNA, the CDR3 is TGTGCCAGCAGCTTAGGGCGGAATTCACCCCTCCACTTT.

The rearrangement joins TRBV28 to TRBJ1-1, with a weak D call TRBD1 (6 bases). CDR1 MDHEN and CDR2 SYDVKM come from the germline V gene. This CDR3 has 14 amino acids. V shed 5 bases and J shed 5 bases, with 15 bases lying between them. The chain's CDR3 is CASSVGGAYTEAFF. DNA of the CDR3: TGTGCCAGCAGTGTAGGGGGGGCGTATACTGAAGCTTTCTTT. Complete variable domain (other parts from reference TRBV28 and TRBJ1-1): DVKVTQSSRYLVKRTGEKVFLECVQDMDHENMFWYRQDPGLGLRLIYFSYDVKMKEKGDIPEGYSVSREKKERFSLILESASTNQTSMYLCASSVGGAYTEAFFGQGTRLTVV.

The gene calls are TRBV6-5 and TRBJ2-7; 7 bases line up with TRBD2. V dropped 8 bases and J dropped 3; count of bases not matched to a gene: 7. CDR1 and CDR2 (germline): MNHEY, SVGAGI. This CDR3 spans 13 amino acids. The chain's CDR3 is CASLRDYNYEQYF. The CDR3 nucleotides read TGTGCCAGCCTCCGGGACTATAACTACGAGCAGTACTTC.

This rearrangement joins TRBV29-1 to TRBJ2-3, with TRBD1 matching 8 bases. V trimming: 3 bases; J trimming: 1 base; junction bases outside the gene matches: 3. The CDR3 contains 14 residues. The germline V gene encodes CDR1 SQVTM and CDR2 ANQGSEA. The CDR3 coding sequence is TGCAGCGTTGACGCGGGACAGGGCACAGATACGCAGTATTTT. This gives the protein CSVDAGQGTDTQYF.

The gene calls are TRBV2 and TRBJ2-1; a weak D match, TRBD2 (5 bases). Trimming took 2 bases from V and 0 from J, leaving 11 bases between them. This CDR3 region has 16 residues. The germline V gene has CDR1 SNHLY and CDR2 FYNNEI. CDR3 sequence: CASSERPSGSYNEQFF. The CDR3 DNA reads as TGTGCCAGCAGTGAACGGCCGAGCGGCTCCTACAATGAGCAGTTCTTC.

V is TRBV7-2 and J is TRBJ2-3; 9 bases match TRBD1. There are 18 residues in the CDR3. V gave up 1 base and J gave up 2 bases; unmatched junction bases: 10. Germline V gene lookup returns CDR1 SGHTA and CDR2 FQGNSA. The CDR3 region is CASSLGTGAARSTDTQYF. CDR3 sequence (DNA): TGTGCCAGCAGCTTAGGGACAGGGGCCGCTCGGTCCACAGATACGCAGTATTTT.